This T cell receptor (beta chain) was captured in a study of memory CD4+ T cells and cytomegalovirus serostatus. This clone was counted a single time. CDR3 size: 13 residues. Germline loops: CDR1 KGHSH, CDR2 LQKENI. Trimming removed 2 bases at V and 6 bases at J, with 10 bases between. Profiling relied on immunoSEQ multiplex PCR, and the TCRdb table lists in-frame clones only, not all of them. The sample shows under 75,000 clones, around three quarters of them seen only once. The sort gate was single viable CD3+CD4+CD8-CD45RO+ cells for memory CD4+ T cells. The chain recombines TRBV18 with TRBJ1-2, with D perhaps matching TRBD1 (5 bases). Sequencing input: memory CD4+ T cells from blood. The clonotype was recovered from an adult in good health and CMV-seronegative. Some clones in this sample may be carry-over from other donors' samples. CDR3 DNA: TGTGCCAGCTCACCAGGAGGGGTCGATGGCTACACCTTC. Translating gives CASSPGGVDGYTF. The entire variable domain, with the rest obtained from reference TRBV18 and TRBJ1-2, is as follows: NAGVMQNPRHLVRRRGQEARLRCSPMKGHSHVYWYRQLPEEGLKFMVYLQKENIIDESGMPKERFSAEFPKEGPSILRIQQVVRGDSAAYFCASSPGGVDGYTFGSGTRLTVV.